This TCR beta chain was sequenced during a study of spatial heterogeneity in lung cancer. About the study: There were, on average, more than eight raw-read appearances for each unique TCR and UMI combination.

Sample time point: sample taken at primary tumor resection. Extraction of whole RNA from tumor, nontumor lung or frozen PBMC preceded unsorted sequencing. Trimming shortened V by 4 bases and J by 0 bases, and 10 bases separated the two germline ends. This CDR3 has 15 residues. Individually, TCR cDNA molecules were each labelled with a unique molecular identifier. TCRdb independently ran MiXCR on the 5' RACE reads; one entry per CDR3 protein. The sample contains around 11,000 distinct CDR3 sequences, 5.5% to 7% of which appear only once. In this sample, this clonotype turned up a few times. This TCR derives from a male donor with early-stage non-small cell lung cancer. The J gene is TRBJ2-1, the V gene TRBV12-3 or TRBV12-4; unclear D gene. This material consisted of PBMCs, taken at surgery. DNA for the CDR3: TGTGCCAGCAGTTGGATGGGCAACTCCTACAATGAGCAGTTCTTC. This sequence encodes CASSWMGNSYNEQFF.